The clone carrying this T cell receptor (beta chain) was seen once. This entry comes from a study of blood T cells in healthy people across ages. It was with a sample-barcoded 5' primer and a J-beta primer mix that a second PCR of roughly 7 to 12 cycles was run. MiXCR was run by TCRdb on the 5' RACE reads, yielding one entry per CDR3 protein. Of fewer than 700,000 distinct CDR3 sequences listed, 47% are singletons. This CDR3 has 14 amino acids. The V and J ends lost 8 bases and 5 bases respectively, with 16 bases between them. Germline V lookup: CDR1 MNHEY, CDR2 SVGEGT. This TCR derives from a man older than 75 in good health. Sample: blood. V is TRBV6-2 or TRBV6-3 and J is TRBJ1-5; D call uncertain. For the CDR3, the DNA is TGTGCCAGCCTACCGACACCGAACCATCAGCCCCAGCATTTT. This translates into CASLPTPNHQPQHF.